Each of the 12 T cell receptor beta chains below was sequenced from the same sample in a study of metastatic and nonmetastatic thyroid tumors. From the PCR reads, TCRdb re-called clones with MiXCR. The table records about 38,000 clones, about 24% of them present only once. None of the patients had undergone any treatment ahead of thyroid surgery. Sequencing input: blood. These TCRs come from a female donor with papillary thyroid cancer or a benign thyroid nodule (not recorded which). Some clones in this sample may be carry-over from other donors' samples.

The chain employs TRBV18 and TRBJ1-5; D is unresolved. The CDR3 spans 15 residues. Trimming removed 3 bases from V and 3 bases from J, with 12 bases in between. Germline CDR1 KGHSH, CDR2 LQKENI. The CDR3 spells CASSPQVIVNQPQHF. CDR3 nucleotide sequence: TGTGCCAGCTCACCCCAGGTGATCGTCAATCAGCCCCAGCATTTT. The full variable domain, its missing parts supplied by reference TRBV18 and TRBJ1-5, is NAGVMQNPRHLVRRRGQEARLRCSPMKGHSHVYWYRQLPEEGLKFMVYLQKENIIDESGMPKERFSAEFPKEGPSILRIQQVVRGDSAAYFCASSPQVIVNQPQHFGDGTRLSIL.

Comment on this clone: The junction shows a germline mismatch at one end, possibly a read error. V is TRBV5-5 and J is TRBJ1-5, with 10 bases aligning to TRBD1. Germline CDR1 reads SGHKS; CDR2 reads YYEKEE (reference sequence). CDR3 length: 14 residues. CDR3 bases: TGTGCCAGCAGCTGTGGGACAGGGGCTCAGCCCCATCATTTT. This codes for CASSCGTGAQPHHF.

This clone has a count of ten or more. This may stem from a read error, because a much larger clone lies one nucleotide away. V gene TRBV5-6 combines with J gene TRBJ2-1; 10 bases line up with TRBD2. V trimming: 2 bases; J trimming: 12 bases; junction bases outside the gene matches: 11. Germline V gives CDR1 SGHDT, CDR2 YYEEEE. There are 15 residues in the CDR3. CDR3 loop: CASSLSGGAWHGQFF. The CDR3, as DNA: TGTGCCAGCAGCTTAAGCGGGGGGGCCTGGCATGGGCAGTTCTTC.

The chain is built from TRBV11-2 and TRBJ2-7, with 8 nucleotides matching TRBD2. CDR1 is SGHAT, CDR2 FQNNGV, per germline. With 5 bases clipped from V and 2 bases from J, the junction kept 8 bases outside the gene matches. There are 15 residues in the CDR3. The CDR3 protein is CASSDTGTRTYEQYF. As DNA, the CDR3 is TGTGCCAGCAGCGATACCGGGACTAGAACCTACGAGCAGTACTTC.

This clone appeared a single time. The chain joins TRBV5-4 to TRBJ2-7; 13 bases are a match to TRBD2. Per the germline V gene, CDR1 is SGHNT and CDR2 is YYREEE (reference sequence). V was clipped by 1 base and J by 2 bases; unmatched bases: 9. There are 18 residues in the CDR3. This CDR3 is CASSLLSPGLAGTYEQYF. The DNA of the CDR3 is TGTGCCAGCAGCTTGCTTTCACCGGGACTAGCGGGAACCTACGAGCAGTACTTC.

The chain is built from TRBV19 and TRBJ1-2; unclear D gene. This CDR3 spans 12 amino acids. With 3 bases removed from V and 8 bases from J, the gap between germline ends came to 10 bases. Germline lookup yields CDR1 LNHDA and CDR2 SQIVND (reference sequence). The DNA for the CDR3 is TGTGCCAGTAGTATGAACAGATTCGGCTACACCTTC. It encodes CASSMNRFGYTF.

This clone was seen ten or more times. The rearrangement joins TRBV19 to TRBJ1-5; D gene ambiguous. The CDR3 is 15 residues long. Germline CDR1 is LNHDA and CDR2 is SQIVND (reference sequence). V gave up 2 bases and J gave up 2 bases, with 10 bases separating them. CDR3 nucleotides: TGTGCCAGTAGTATATCCAGCGTCCGCAATCAGCCCCAGCATTTT. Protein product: CASSISSVRNQPQHF.

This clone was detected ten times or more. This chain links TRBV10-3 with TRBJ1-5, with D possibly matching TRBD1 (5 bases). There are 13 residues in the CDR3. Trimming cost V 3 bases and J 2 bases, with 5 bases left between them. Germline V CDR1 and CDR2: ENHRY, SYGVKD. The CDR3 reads CAISDRGNQPQHF. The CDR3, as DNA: TGTGCCATCAGTGACAGGGGCAATCAGCCCCAGCATTTT.

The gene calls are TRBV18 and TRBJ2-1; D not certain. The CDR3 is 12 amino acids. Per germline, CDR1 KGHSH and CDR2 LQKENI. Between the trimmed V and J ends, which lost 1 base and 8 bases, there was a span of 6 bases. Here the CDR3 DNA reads TGTGCCAGCTCACCACAGCGCGATGAGCAGTTCTTC. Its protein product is CASSPQRDEQFF.

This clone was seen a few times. CDR3 sequence (DNA): TGTGCCAGCAGCAGTCTCTTGGGGGGTACTGAAGCTTTCTTT. The encoded protein is CASSSLLGGTEAFF. This chain links TRBV6-1 with TRBJ1-1; a weak D match, TRBD1 (5 bases). CDR3 length: 14 residues. The V end was cut by 6 bases, the J end by 5 bases, with 16 bases between. From germline, CDR1 is MNHNS and CDR2 SASEGT.

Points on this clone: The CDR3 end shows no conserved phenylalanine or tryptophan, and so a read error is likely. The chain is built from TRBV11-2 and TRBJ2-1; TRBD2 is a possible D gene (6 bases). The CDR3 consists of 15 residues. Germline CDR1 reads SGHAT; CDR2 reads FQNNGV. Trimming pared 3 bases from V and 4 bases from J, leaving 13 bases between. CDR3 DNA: TGTGCCAGCAGCTTGTCGGGAGTAGGGTACAATGAGCAGTTCTCC. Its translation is CASSLSGVGYNEQFS.

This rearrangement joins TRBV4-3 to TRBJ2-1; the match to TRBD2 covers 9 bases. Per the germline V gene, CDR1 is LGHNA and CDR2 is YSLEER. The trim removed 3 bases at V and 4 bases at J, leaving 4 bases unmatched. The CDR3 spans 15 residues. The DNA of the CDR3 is TGCGCCAGCAGCCAGACTAGCGGCCAGTACAATGAGCAGTTCTTC. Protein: CASSQTSGQYNEQFF.